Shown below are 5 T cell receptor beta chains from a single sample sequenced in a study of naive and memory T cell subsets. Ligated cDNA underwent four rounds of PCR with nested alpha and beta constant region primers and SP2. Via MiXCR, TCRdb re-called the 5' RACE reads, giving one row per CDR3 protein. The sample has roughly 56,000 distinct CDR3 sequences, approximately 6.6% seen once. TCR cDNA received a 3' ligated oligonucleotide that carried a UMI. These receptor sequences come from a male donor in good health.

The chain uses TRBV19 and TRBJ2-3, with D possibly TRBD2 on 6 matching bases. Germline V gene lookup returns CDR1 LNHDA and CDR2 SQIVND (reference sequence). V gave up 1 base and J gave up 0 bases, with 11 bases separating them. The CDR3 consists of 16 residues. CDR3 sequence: CASSIGLVGSTDTQYF. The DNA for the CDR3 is TGTGCCAGTAGTATAGGACTAGTAGGGAGCACAGATACGCAGTATTTT. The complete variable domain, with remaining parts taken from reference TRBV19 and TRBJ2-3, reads DGGITQSPKYLFRKEGQNVTLSCEQNLNHDAMYWYRQDPGQGLRLIYYSQIVNDFQKGDIAEGYSVSREKKESFPLTVTSAQKNPTAFYLCASSIGLVGSTDTQYFGPGTRLTVL.

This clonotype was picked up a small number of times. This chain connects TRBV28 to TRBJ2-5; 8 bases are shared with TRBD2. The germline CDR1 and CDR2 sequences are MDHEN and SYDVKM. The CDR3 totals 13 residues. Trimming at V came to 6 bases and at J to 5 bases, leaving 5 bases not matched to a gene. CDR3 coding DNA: TGTGCCAGCAGAGGGACTAGGCCGGAGACCCAGTACTTC. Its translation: CASRGTRPETQYF.

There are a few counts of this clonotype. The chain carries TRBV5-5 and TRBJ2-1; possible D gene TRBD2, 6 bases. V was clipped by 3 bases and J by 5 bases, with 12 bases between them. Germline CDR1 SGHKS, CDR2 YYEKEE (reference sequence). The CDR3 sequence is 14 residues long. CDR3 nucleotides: TGTGCCAGCAGCTCCACGGGGGTGGACAATGAGCAGTTCTTC. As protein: CASSSTGVDNEQFF.

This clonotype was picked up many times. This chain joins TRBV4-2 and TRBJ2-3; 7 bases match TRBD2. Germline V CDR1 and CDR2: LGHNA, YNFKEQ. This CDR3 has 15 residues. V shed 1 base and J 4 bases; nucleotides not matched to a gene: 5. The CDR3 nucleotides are TGTGCCAGCAGCCAAGCATCCCTAGCGGCAGATACGCAGTATTTT. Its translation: CASSQASLAADTQYF.

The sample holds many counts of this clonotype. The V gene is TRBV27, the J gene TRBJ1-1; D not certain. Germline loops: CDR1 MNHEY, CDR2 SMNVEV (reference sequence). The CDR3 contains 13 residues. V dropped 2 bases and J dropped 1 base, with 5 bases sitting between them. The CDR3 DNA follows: TGTGCCAGCAGTTTAAGGGCGAACACTGAAGCTTTCTTT. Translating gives CASSLRANTEAFF.